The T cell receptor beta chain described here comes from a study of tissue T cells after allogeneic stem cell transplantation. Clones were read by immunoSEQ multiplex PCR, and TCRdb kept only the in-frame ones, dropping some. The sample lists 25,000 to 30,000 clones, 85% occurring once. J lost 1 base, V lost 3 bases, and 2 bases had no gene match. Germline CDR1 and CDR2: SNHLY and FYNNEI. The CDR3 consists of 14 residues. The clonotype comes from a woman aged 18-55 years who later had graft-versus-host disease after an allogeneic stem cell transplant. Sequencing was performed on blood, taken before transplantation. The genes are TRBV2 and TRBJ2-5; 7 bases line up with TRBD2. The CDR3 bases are TGTGCCAGCAGTGAGCGGGGGAGCCAAGAGACCCAGTACTTC. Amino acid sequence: CASSERGSQETQYF.